This T cell receptor (beta chain) was retrieved from a study of CD8 T cells in Susac syndrome. Random hexamers primed reverse transcription of about 0.5 to 1 ug RNA. Amplification of TCR beta CDR3 used immunoSEQ multiplex PCR across 54 Vbeta and 13 Jbeta. TCRdb reprocessed the immunoSEQ multiplex PCR reads via MiXCR and lists one record per CDR3 protein. The table shows 120,000 to 150,000 distinct CDR3 sequences, with 95% occurring only once. V lost 0 bases, J lost 0 bases, and 9 bases lay in between. CDR3 length: 16 residues. Germline V gene sequence: CDR1 MNHEY, CDR2 SMNVEV (reference sequence). High-throughput TCR beta sequencing covered peripheral CD8+ and CD4+ T cells. The multiple sclerosis controls comprised treatment-naive patients whose relapsing-remitting disease was stable or active.

The source material was CD4+ T cells from PBMCs. This sequence joins TRBV27 and TRBJ1-3; D call uncertain. This receptor was taken from a human donor with multiple sclerosis. The chain's CDR3 is CASSLSRPSSGNTIYF. The CDR3 DNA sequence: TGTGCCAGCAGTTTATCTAGGCCCAGCTCTGGAAACACCATATATTTT.